This passage covers 3 T cell receptor beta chains from one sample sequenced in a study of siplizumab effects on memory and regulatory T cells. Clones were sequenced by immunoSEQ multiplex PCR, and TCRdb holds only the in-frame ones, with some missing. The sample has about 110,000 clones, around nine tenths seen once. The sequenced sample consisted of CD4+ T cells sorted from blood. The receptors shown here come from a human donor in good health.

This chain links TRBV10-3 with TRBJ1-2; D is ambiguous. V lost 6 bases and J 2 bases, leaving 10 bases between the germline ends. The CDR3 length is 13 residues. Germline V gives CDR1 ENHRY, CDR2 SYGVKD. The CDR3 sequence is CAISAQANYGYTF. DNA of the CDR3: TGTGCCATCAGCGCCCAGGCAAACTATGGCTACACCTTC.

This chain connects TRBV7-9 to TRBJ2-2; 8 bases are shared with TRBD2. Germline CDR1 is SEHNR and CDR2 is FQNEAQ (reference sequence). The CDR3 is 17 amino acids. V dropped 0 bases and J dropped 2; count of bases not matched to a gene: 5. In nucleotides, the CDR3 is TGTGCCAGCAGCTTAGCTAGCGGGGCGTTAAACACCGGGGAGCTGTTTTTT. Translated, it gives CASSLASGALNTGELFF.

The rearrangement joins TRBV18 to TRBJ1-1, with D uncertain. The CDR3 runs 16 residues. V lost 3 bases and J 1 base, leaving 15 bases between the germline ends. Germline V CDR1 and CDR2: KGHSH, LQKENI. CDR3 coding DNA: TGTGCCAGCTCACCGGAGCCCGGGAACGGGAACACTGAAGCTTTCTTT. It is translated as CASSPEPGNGNTEAFF. Looking up the rest from reference TRBV18 and TRBJ1-1 gives the full variable domain: NAGVMQNPRHLVRRRGQEARLRCSPMKGHSHVYWYRQLPEEGLKFMVYLQKENIIDESGMPKERFSAEFPKEGPSILRIQQVVRGDSAAYFCASSPEPGNGNTEAFFGQGTRLTVV.